These 11 T cell receptor beta chains were all obtained from the same sample, sequenced in a study of blood T cell repertoires in COVID-19. Sequenced by immunoSEQ multiplex PCR; TCRdb stores in-frame clones only, minus some. The sample carries 100,000 to 150,000 clones, around 74% recorded once. Sequencing was carried out using peripheral blood. Receptors originate from a man aged 55-75 years with acute or convalescent COVID-19.

This rearrangement joins TRBV5-6 to TRBJ2-7, with unresolved D. V lost 0 bases, J lost 0 bases, and 10 bases lay in between. CDR3 length: 15 amino acids. Per germline, CDR1 SGHDT and CDR2 YYEEEE. This chain's CDR3 is CASSLATFYSYEQYF. The CDR3, as DNA: TGTGCCAGCAGCTTGGCTACCTTCTACTCCTACGAGCAGTACTTC.

This chain links TRBV24-1 with TRBJ2-7, with a possible D match to TRBD1 (5 bases). The length of the CDR3 is 12 residues. Germline V CDR1 and CDR2: KGHDR, SFDVKD. V dropped 5 bases and J dropped 6 bases, with 10 bases sitting between them. CDR3 sequence: CATSVTGIEQYF. The DNA for the CDR3 is TGTGCCACCAGTGTAACAGGCATCGAGCAGTACTTC.

This chain joins TRBV4-1 and TRBJ1-2, with D perhaps matching TRBD1 (6 bases). V was clipped by 1 base and J by 2 bases, with 8 bases between them. The CDR3 has 14 residues. Germline V CDR1 and CDR2: MGHRA, YSYEKL. CDR3 loop: CASSQAGQNYGYTF. CDR3 DNA sequence: TGCGCCAGCAGCCAAGCCGGACAGAACTATGGCTACACCTTC.

This chain uses TRBV4-1 with TRBJ2-1; D unclear. Per the germline V gene, CDR1 is MGHRA and CDR2 is YSYEKL. The CDR3 contains 14 residues. Trimming removed 2 bases at V and 6 bases at J, with 11 bases between. Here the CDR3 reads CASSQPSFGNEQFF. In DNA, the CDR3 is TGCGCCAGCAGCCAACCCTCTTTCGGCAATGAGCAGTTCTTC.

CDR3 loop: CASSPQPGQGSMTEGYTF. CDR3 DNA sequence: TGCGCCAGCAGCCCACAACCGGGACAGGGCTCTATGACGGAGGGCTACACCTTC. The J gene is TRBJ1-2, the V gene TRBV4-1; 9 bases agree with TRBD1. Trimming cost V 4 bases and J 8 bases; bases outside gene matches: 20. Germline V lookup: CDR1 MGHRA, CDR2 YSYEKL. The CDR3 sequence is 18 residues long.

The chain has TRBV24-1 and TRBJ2-6; D is ambiguous. CDR1 KGHDR and CDR2 SFDVKD come from the germline V gene. Trimming took 5 bases from V and 1 from J, leaving 8 bases between them. The CDR3 runs to 15 residues. In DNA form, the CDR3 reads TGTGCCACCAGTGCTCAGACTTCTGGGGCCAACGTCCTGACTTTC. Protein sequence: CATSAQTSGANVLTF.

The chain links TRBV30 to TRBJ1-1; perhaps TRBD1 as D (6 bases). Germline assignment: CDR1 GTSNPN and CDR2 SVGIG (reference sequence). The CDR3 loop spans 14 amino acids. The germline V and J ends were trimmed by 6 bases and 6 bases, with 20 bases remaining between them. The CDR3 reads CACIQTRGASEAFF. The CDR3 DNA reads as TGTGCCTGCATTCAAACCCGGGGGGCCTCTGAAGCTTTCTTT. Looking up the rest from reference TRBV30 and TRBJ1-1 gives the full variable domain: SQTIHQWPATLVQPVGSPLSLECTVEGTSNPNLYWYRQAAGRGLQLLFYSVGIGQISSEVPQNLSASRPQDRQFILSSKKLLLSDSGFYLCACIQTRGASEAFFGQGTRLTVV.

CDR3 sequence (DNA): TGCGCCAGCAGCAGACAGGGTTCGGGAGAGACCCAGTACTTC. Translating gives CASSRQGSGETQYF. The V gene is TRBV10-2, the J gene TRBJ2-5; TRBD1 aligns across 7 bases. The CDR3 sequence is 14 residues long. CDR1 and CDR2 (germline): WSHSY, SAAADI. V lost 6 bases, J lost 4 bases, and 8 bases stayed unmatched.

The chain uses TRBV11-3 and TRBJ1-1; D not certain. The CDR3 covers 16 residues. The V and J ends lost 0 bases and 2 bases respectively, with 13 bases between them. The germline V gene has CDR1 SGHNT and CDR2 YENEEA. The CDR3 DNA sequence: TGTGCCAGCAGCTTAGATTCCTGGACGGGAAACACTGAAGCTTTCTTT. Its protein is CASSLDSWTGNTEAFF.

This clone occurred once. The chain employs TRBV9 and TRBJ2-6; 7 nucleotides agree with TRBD2. V lost 6 bases and J lost 0; bases outside the gene matches: 9. Germline V gives CDR1 SGDLS, CDR2 YYNGEE. The CDR3 spans 17 residues. In DNA, the CDR3 is TGTGCCAGCACTGGGAGGGATGGGACCTCTGGGGCCAACGTCCTGACTTTC. This sequence encodes CASTGRDGTSGANVLTF.

The chain employs TRBV5-1 and TRBJ2-1, with TRBD2 matching over 10 bases. This CDR3 is built from 14 residues. In germline, CDR1 is SGHRS, CDR2 YFSETQ. The trim removed 0 bases at V and 7 bases at J, leaving 1 base unmatched. The CDR3 is CASSLASGSNEQFF. The CDR3 nucleotides are TGCGCCAGCAGCTTGGCTAGCGGGAGTAATGAGCAGTTCTTC.